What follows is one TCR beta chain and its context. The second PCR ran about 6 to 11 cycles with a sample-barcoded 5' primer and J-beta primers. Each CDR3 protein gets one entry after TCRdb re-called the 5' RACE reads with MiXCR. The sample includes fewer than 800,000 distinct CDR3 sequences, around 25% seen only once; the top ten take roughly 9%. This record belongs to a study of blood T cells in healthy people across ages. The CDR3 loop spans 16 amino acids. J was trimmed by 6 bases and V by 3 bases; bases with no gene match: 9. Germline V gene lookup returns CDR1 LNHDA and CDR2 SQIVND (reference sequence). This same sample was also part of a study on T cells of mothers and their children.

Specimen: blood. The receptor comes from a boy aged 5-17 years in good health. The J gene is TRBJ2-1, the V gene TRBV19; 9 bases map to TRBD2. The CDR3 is CASSIVAGESGNEQFF. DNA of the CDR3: TGTGCCAGTAGTATTGTAGCGGGGGAGTCGGGCAATGAGCAGTTCTTC.